This TCR beta chain came from a study of vaccination effects on CD4 cells after COVID-19. General study points: At late timepoints after vaccination, vaccine- and infection-induced clones shrank markedly.

Antigen-specific CD4+ T cell clonotypes were called by their expansion after viral peptide-pool culture in ViraFEST. Subsequent to less than twelve days of culture, CD4+ T cells were isolated. Participants completed two doses of the BNT162b2 or mRNA-1273 vaccine. Prior SARS-CoV-2 infection was absent in the vaccine recipients, as shown by negative nucleocapsid antibodies. IL-2 at 8 to 10 IU/ml and peptides at around 10 ug/ml were added to cultured PBMC, around 2.2 million per well. IL-2 medium supplanted half the medium on days 3 and 7. Regarding this clone: Its specificity is unknown.

The method was immunoSEQ multiplex PCR; TCRdb's version includes in-frame clones alone and lacks a portion of them. The data hold about 16,000 clones, with about three quarters observed a single time. The clonotype comes from a human donor who received a COVID-19 vaccine. Sample: CD4+ T cells from PBMCs cultured with HCoV-NL63 spike peptides, taken after COVID-19 vaccination.

The CDR3 loop reads CASSYSKIKGGEKLFF. CDR3 nucleotide sequence: TGTGCCAGCAGTTACTCGAAGATCAAAGGGGGTGAAAAACTGTTTTTT. The chain joins TRBV6-5 to TRBJ1-4; perhaps TRBD1 as D (6 bases). The CDR3 has 16 residues. From germline, CDR1 is MNHEY and CDR2 SVGAGI. V was shortened by 0 bases and J by 7 bases, with 15 bases between the two germline ends.